This T cell receptor (beta chain) was sequenced during a study of T cell changes during pregnancy in multiple sclerosis. Clones were sequenced by immunoSEQ multiplex PCR, and TCRdb holds only the in-frame ones, with some missing. The sample includes tens of thousands of clones, over 75% of them seen just once. The CDR3 extends over 14 amino acids. Germline values: CDR1 SGHRS, CDR2 YFSETQ. The clonotype comes from a female donor with multiple sclerosis, enrolled in a pregnancy study. This specimen consisted of CD8+ T cells from peripheral blood mononuclear cells, obtained before pregnancy. The J gene is TRBJ2-5, the V gene TRBV5-1; D is perhaps TRBD1 (6 bases). The closer fit of TRBJ2-7 to the DNA end suggests the J call may be wrong. The CDR3 nucleotides read TGCGCCAGCAGCTTTAAAACAGGGCCCGACGAGCAGTACTTC. Protein: CASSFKTGPDEQYF.